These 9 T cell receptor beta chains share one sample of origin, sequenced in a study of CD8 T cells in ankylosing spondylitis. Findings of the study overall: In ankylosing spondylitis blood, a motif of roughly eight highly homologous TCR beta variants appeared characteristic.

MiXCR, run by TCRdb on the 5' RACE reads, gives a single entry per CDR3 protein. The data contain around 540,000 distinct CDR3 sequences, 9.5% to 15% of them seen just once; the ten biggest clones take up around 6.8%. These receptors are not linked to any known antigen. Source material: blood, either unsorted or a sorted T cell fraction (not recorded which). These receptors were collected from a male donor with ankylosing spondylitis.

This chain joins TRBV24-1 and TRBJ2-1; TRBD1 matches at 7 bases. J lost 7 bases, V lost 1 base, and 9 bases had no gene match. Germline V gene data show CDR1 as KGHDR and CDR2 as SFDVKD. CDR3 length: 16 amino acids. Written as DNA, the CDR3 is TGTGCCACCAGTGATTTAGAGGGGGCGGACAGAAATGAGCAGTTCTTC. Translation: CATSDLEGADRNEQFF.

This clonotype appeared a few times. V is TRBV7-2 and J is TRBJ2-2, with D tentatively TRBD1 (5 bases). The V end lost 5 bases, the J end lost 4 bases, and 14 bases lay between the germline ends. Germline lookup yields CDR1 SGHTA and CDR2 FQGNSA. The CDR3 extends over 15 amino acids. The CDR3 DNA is TGTGCCAGCAGCCCCCCGGTCAGGGCCACCGGGGAGCTGTTTTTT. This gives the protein CASSPPVRATGELFF.

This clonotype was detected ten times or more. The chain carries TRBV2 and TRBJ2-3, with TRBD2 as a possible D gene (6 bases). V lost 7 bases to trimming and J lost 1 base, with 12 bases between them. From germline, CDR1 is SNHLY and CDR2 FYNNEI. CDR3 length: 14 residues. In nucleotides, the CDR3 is TGTGCCAGCAACGGGGAGGTGGGCACAGATACGCAGTATTTT. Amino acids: CASNGEVGTDTQYF.

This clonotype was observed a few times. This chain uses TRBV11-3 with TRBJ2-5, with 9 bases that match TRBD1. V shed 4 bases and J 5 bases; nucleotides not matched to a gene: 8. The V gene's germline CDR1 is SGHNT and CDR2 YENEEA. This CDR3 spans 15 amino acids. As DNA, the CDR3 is TGTGCCAGCAGCTCGGGACAGGGTATAATGGAGACCCAGTACTTC. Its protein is CASSSGQGIMETQYF.

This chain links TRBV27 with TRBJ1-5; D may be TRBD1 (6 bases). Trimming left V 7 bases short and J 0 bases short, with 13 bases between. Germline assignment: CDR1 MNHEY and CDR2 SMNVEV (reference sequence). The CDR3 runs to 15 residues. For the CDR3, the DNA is TGTGCCAGCATTAGGGGGAACGTTAGCAATCAGCCCCAGCATTTT. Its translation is CASIRGNVSNQPQHF.

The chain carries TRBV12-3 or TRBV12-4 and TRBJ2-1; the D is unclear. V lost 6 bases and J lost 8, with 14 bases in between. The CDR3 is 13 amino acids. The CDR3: CASRPGPIDEQFF. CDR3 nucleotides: TGTGCCAGCAGGCCGGGCCCTATAGATGAGCAGTTCTTC.

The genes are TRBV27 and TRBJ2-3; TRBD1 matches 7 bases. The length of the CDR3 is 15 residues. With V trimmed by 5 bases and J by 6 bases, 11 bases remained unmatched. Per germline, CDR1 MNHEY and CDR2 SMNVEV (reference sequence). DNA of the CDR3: TGTGCCAGCAGTCCCCGGGGACAGATATATGATACGCAGTATTTT. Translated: CASSPRGQIYDTQYF.

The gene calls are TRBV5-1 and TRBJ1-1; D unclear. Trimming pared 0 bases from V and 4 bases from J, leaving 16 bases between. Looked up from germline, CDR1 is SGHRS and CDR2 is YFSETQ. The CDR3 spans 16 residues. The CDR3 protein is CASSLDPILAGTEAFF. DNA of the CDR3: TGCGCCAGCAGCTTGGACCCGATACTCGCGGGCACTGAAGCTTTCTTT.

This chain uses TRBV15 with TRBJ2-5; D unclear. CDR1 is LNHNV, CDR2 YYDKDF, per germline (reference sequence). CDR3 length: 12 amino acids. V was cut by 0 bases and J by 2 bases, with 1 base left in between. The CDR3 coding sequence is TGTGCCACCAGCAGAGAACAAGAGACCCAGTACTTC. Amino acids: CATSREQETQYF.